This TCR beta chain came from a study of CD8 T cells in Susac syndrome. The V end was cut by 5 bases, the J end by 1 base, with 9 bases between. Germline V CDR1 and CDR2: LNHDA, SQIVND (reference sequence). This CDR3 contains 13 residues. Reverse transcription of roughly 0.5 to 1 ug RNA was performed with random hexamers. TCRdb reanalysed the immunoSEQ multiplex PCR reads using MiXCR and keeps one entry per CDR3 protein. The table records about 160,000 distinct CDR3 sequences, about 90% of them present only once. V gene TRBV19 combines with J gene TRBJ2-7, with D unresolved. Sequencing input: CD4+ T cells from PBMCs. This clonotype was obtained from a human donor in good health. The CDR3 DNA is TGTGCCAGTAGTTCAGTGGATTCCTACGAGCAGTACTTC. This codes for CASSSVDSYEQYF.